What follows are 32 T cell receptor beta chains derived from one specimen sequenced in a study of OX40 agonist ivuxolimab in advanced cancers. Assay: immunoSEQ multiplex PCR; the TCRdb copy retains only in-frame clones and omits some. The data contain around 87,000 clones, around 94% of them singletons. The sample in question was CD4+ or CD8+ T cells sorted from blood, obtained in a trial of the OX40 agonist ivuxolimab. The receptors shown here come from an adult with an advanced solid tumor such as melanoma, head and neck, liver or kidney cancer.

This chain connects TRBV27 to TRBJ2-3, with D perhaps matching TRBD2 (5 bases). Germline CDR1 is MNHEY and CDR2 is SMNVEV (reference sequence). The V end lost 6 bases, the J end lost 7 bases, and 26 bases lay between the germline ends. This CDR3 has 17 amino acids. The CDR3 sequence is CASSPLDDVVSGYTQYF. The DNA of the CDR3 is TGTGCCAGCAGCCCTCTAGACGATGTGGTGAGCGGATATACGCAGTATTTT.

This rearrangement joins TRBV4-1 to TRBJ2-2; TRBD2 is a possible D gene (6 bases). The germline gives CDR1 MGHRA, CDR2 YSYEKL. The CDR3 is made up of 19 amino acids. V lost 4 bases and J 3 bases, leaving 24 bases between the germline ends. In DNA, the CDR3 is TGCGCCAGCAGCCTACCCTCTTGGGTACGGGGGTCAGACACCGGGGAGCTGTTTTTT. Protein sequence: CASSLPSWVRGSDTGELFF.

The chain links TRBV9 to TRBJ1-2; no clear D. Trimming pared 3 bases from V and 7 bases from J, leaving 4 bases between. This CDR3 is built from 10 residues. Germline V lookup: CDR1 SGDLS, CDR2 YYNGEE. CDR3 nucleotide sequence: TGTGCCAGCAGCGGAGTTGGCTACACCTTC. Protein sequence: CASSGVGYTF.

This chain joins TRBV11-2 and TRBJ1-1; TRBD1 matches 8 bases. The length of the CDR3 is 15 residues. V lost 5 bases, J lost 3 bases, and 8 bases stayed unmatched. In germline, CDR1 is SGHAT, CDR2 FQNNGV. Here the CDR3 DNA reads TGTGCCAGCAGCATGACAGGGGAGGGGGACACTGAAGCTTTCTTT. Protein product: CASSMTGEGDTEAFF. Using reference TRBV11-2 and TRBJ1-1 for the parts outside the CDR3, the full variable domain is EAGVAQSPRYKIIEKRQSVAFWCNPISGHATLYWYQQILGQGPKLLIQFQNNGVVDDSQLPKDRFSAERLKGVDSTLKIQPAKLEDSAVYLCASSMTGEGDTEAFFGQGTRLTVV.

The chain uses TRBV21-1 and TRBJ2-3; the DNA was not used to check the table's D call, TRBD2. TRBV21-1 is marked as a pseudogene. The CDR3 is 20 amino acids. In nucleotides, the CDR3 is TGTGCCAGCAGCAAAGCACGAGGGGGCCAAGCGGGAGGGCCCACAGATACGCAGTATTTT. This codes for CASSKARGGQAGGPTDTQYF.

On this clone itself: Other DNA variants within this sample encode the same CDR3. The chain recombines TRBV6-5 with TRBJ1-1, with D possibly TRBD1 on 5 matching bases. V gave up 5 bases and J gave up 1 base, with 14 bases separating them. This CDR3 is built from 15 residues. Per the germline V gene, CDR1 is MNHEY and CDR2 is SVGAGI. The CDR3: CASSLRGNKNTEAFF. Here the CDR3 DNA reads TGTGCCAGCAGTCTGCGGGGGAATAAGAACACTGAAGCTTTCTTT.

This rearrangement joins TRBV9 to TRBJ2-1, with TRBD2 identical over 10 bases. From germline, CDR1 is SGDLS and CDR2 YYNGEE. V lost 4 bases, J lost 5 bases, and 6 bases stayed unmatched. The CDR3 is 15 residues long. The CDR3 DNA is TGTGCCAGCAGCCTTCTAGCGGGGGCCCACAATGAGCAGTTCTTC. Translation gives CASSLLAGAHNEQFF.

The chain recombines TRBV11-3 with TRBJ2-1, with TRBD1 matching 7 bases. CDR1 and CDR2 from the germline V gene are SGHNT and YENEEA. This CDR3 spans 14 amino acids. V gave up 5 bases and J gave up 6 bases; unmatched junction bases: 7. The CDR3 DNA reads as TGTGCCAGCAGCAACCGGGACAGAGTCAATGAGCAGTTCTTC. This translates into CASSNRDRVNEQFF.

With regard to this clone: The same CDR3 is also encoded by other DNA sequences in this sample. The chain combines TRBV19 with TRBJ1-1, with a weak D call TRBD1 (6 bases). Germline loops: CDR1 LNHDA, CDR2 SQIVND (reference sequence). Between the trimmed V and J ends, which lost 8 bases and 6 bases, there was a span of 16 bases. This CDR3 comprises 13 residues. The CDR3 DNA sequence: TGTGCCAGTTCCTTGCCCAGGGGCGCTGAAGCTTTCTTT. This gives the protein CASSLPRGAEAFF.

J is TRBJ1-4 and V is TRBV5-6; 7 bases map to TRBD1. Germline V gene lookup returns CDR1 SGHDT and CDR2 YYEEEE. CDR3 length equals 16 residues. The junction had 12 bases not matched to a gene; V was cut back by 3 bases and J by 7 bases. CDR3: CASSSNIRGSLEKLFF. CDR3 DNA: TGTGCCAGCAGCTCGAACATCAGGGGGTCCCTTGAAAAACTGTTTTTT.

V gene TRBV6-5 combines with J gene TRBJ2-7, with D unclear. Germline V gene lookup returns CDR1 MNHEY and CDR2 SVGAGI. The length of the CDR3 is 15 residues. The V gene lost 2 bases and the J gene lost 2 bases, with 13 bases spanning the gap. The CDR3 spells CASSYEGPPPYEQYF. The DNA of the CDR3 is TGTGCCAGCAGTTACGAAGGGCCTCCCCCCTACGAGCAGTACTTC.

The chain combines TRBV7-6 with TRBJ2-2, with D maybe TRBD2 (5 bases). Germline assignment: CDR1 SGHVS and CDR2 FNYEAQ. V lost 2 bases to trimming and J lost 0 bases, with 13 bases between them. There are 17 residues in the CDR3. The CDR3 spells CASSLKRAGANTGELFF. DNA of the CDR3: TGTGCCAGCAGCTTAAAGCGAGCCGGGGCGAACACCGGGGAGCTGTTTTTT.

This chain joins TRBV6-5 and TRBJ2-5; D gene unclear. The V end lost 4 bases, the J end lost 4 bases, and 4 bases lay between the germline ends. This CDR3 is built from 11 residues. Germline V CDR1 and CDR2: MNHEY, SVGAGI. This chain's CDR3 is CASSLGETQYF. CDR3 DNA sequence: TGTGCCAGCAGTTTAGGAGAGACCCAGTACTTC.

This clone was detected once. CDR3 nucleotide sequence: TGTGCCAGCAGCACTGACTACGGCTCCTACGAGCAGTACTTC. Translation gives CASSTDYGSYEQYF. The chain carries TRBV6-1 and TRBJ2-7; D is perhaps TRBD2 (5 bases). This CDR3 has 14 amino acids. V was trimmed by 6 bases and J by 0 bases, leaving 12 bases between them. Germline CDR1 is MNHNS and CDR2 is SASEGT.

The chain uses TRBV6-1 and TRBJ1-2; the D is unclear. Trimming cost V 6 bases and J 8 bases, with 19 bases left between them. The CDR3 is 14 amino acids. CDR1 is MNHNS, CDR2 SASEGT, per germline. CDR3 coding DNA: TGTGCCAGCAGCCCCCCGGGAGCGGCTCTCGGCTACACCTTC. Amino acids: CASSPPGAALGYTF.

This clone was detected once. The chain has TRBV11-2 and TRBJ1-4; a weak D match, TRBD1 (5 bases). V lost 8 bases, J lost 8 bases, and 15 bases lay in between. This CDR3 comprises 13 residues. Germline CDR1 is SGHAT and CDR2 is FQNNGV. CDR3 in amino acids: CASGGPREEKLFF. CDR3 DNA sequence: TGTGCCAGCGGTGGGCCCAGGGAGGAAAAACTGTTTTTT.

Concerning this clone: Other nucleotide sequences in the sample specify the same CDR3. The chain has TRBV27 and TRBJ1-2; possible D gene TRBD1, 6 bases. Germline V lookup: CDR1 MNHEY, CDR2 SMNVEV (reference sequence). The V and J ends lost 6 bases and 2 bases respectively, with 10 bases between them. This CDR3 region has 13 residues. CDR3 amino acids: CASSPGQNYGYTF. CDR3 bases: TGTGCCAGCAGCCCCGGACAGAACTATGGCTACACCTTC.

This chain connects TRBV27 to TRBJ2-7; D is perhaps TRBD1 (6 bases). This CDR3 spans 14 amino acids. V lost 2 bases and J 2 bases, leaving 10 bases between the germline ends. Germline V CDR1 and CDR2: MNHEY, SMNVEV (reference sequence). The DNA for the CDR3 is TGTGCCAGCAGTTTAGTTCCAGGGGCCTACGAGCAGTACTTC. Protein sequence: CASSLVPGAYEQYF.

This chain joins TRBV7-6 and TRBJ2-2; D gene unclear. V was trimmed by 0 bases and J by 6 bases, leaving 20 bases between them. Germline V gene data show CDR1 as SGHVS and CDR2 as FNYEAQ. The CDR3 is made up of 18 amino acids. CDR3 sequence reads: CASSLAGRFEVGSGELFF. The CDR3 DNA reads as TGTGCCAGCAGCTTAGCGGGCAGGTTCGAGGTGGGCTCCGGGGAGCTGTTTTTT.

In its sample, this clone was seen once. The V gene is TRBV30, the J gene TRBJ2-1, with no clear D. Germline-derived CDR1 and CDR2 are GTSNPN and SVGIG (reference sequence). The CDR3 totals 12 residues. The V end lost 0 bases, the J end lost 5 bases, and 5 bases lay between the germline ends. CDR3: CAWSVADNEQFF. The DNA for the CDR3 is TGTGCCTGGAGTGTAGCAGACAATGAGCAGTTCTTC.

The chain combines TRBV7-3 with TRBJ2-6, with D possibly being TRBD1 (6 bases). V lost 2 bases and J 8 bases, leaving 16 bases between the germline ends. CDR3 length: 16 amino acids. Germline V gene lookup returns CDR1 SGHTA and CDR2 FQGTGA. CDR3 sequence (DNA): TGTGCCAGCAGCTTATTCGACAGGCCGGTTTCCAACGTCCTGACTTTC. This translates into CASSLFDRPVSNVLTF.

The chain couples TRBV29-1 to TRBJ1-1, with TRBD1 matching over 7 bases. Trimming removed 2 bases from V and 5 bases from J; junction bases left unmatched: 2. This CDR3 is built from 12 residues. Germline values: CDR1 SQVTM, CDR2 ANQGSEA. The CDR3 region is CSVETGETEAFF. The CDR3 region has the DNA TGCAGCGTTGAAACAGGGGAAACTGAAGCTTTCTTT.

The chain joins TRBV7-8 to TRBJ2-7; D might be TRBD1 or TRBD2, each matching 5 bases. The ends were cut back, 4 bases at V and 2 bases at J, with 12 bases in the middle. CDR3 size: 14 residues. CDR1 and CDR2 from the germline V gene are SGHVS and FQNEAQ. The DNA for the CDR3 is TGTGCCAGCAGCTATAGGGACGGCCCCTACGAGCAGTACTTC. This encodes CASSYRDGPYEQYF.

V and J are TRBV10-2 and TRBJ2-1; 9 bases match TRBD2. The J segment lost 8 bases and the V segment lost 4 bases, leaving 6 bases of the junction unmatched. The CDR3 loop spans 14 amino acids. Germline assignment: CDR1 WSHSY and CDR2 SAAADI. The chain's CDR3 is CASSVSGGGDEQFF. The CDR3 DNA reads TGCGCCAGCAGTGTTAGCGGCGGGGGGGATGAGCAGTTCTTC.

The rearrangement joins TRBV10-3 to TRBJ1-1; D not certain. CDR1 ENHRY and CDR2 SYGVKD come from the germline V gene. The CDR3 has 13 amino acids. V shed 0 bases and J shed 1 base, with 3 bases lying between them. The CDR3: CAISESWNTEAFF. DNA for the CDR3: TGTGCCATCAGTGAGTCTTGGAACACTGAAGCTTTCTTT.

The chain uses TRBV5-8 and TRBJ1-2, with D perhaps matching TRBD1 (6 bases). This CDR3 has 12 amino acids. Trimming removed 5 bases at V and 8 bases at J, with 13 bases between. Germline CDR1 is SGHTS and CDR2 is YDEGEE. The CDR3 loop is CASSRQDLGYTF. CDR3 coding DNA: TGTGCCAGCAGTCGACAGGACCTGGGCTACACCTTC.

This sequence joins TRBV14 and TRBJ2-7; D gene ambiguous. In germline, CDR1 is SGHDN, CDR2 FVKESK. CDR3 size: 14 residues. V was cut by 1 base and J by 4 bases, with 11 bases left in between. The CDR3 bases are TGTGCCAGCAGCCAAGTCGAAGGTCGTTACGAGCAGTACTTC. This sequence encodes CASSQVEGRYEQYF. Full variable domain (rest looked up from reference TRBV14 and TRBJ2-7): EAGVTQFPSHSVIEKGQTVTLRCDPISGHDNLYWYRRVMGKEIKFLLHFVKESKQDESGMPNNRFLAERTGGTYSTLKVQPAELEDSGVYFCASSQVEGRYEQYFGPGTRLTVT.

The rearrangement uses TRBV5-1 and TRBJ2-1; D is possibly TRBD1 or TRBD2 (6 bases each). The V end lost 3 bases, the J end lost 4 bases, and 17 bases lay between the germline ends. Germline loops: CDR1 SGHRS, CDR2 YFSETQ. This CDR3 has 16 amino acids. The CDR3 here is CASSSPTRGPYNEQFF. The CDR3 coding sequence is TGCGCCAGCAGCTCCCCTACCCGGGGGCCGTACAATGAGCAGTTCTTC.

The CDR3 sequence: CASSYGVNYGYTF. CDR3 sequence (DNA): TGTGCCAGCAGCTACGGGGTTAACTATGGCTACACCTTC. This chain uses TRBV6-5 with TRBJ1-2, with unresolved D. Between the trimmed V and J ends, which lost 6 bases and 1 base, there was a span of 9 bases. Germline-derived CDR1 and CDR2 are MNHEY and SVGAGI. The CDR3 runs to 13 residues.

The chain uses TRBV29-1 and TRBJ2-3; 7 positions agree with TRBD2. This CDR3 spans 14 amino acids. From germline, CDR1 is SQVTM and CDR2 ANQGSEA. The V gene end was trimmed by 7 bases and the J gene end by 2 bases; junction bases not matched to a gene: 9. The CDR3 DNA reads TGCAGCGCCGCGGGGCTAGCGGTCACAGATACGCAGTATTTT. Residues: CSAAGLAVTDTQYF.

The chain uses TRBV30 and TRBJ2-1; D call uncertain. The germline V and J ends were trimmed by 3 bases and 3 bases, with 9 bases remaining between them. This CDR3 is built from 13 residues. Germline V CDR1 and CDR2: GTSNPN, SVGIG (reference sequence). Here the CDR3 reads CAWSESYYNEQFF. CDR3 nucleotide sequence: TGTGCCTGGAGCGAATCATACTACAATGAGCAGTTCTTC.

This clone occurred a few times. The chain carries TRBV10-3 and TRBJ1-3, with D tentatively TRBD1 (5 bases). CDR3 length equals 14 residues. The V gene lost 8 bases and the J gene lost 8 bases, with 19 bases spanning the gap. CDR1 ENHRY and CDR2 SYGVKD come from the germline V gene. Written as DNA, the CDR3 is TGTGCCATCTCGGGGACCCCAAGGTCGGACACCATATATTTT. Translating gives CAISGTPRSDTIYF.